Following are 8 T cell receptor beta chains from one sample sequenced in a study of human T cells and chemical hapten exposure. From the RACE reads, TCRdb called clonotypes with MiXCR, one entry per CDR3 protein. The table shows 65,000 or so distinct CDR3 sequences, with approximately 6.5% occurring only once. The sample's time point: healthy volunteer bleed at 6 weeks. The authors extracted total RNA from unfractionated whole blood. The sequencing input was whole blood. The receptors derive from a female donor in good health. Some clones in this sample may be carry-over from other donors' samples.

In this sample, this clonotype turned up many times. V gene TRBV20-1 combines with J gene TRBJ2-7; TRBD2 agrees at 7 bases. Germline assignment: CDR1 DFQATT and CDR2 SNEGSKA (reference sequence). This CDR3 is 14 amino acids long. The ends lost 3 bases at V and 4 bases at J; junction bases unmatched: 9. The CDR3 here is CSASRAGNIYEQYF. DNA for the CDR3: TGCAGTGCTAGTCGAGCGGGAAATATTTACGAGCAGTACTTC.

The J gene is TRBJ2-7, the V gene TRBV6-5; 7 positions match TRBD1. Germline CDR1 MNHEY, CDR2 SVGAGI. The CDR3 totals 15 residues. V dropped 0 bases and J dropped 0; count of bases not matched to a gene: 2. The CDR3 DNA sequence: TGTGCCAGCAGTTACTCGAGACAGGGCTCCTACGAGCAGTACTTC. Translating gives CASSYSRQGSYEQYF.

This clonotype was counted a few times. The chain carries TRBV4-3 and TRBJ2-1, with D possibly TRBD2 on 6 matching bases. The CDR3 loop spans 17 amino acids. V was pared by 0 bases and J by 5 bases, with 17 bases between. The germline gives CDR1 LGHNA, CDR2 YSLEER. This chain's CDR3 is CASSQDNAPEGHNEQFF. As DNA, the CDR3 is TGCGCCAGCAGCCAAGATAATGCTCCGGAGGGGCACAATGAGCAGTTCTTC.

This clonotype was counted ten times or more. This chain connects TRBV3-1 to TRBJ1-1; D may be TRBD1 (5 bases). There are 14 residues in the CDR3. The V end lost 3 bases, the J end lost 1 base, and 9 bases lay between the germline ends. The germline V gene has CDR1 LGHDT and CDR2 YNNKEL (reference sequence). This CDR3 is CASSHATGNTEAFF. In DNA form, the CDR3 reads TGTGCCAGCAGCCACGCCACAGGGAACACTGAAGCTTTCTTT.

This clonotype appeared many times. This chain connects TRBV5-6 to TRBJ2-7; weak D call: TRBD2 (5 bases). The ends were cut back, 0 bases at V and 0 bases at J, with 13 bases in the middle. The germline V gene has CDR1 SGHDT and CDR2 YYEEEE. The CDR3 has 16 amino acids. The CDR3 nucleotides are TGTGCCAGCAGCTTGGCCGGCAGGAGGAGCTCCTACGAGCAGTACTTC. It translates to CASSLAGRRSSYEQYF.

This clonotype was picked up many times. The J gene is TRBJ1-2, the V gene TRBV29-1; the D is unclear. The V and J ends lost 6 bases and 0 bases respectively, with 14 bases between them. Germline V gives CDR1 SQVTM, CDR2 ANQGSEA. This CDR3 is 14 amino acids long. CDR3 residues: CSVVGISANYGYTF. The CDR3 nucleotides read TGCAGCGTCGTAGGGATTTCAGCTAACTATGGCTACACCTTC.

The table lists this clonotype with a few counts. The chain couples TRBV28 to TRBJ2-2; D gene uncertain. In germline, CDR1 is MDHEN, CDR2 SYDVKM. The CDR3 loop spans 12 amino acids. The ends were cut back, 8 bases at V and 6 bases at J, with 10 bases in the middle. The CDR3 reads CASQSGPGELFF. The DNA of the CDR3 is TGTGCCAGCCAGTCGGGTCCCGGGGAGCTGTTTTTT.

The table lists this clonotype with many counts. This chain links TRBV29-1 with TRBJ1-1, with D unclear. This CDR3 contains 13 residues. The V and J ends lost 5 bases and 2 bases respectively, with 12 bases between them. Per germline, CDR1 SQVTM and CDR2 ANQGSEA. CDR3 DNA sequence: TGCAGCGTTCTTGAGACACTAAACACTGAAGCTTTCTTT. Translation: CSVLETLNTEAFF.